Below, one TCR beta chain is given with its context. RNA, at 0.5 to 1 ug, was reverse transcribed with random hexamers. An immunoSEQ multiplex PCR generated amplified TCR beta CDR3 products spanning 54 Vbeta and 13 Jbeta. TCRdb reprocessed the immunoSEQ multiplex PCR reads with MiXCR, giving one entry per CDR3 protein. The sample lists roughly 200,000 distinct CDR3 sequences, 85% to 95% occurring once. The data derive from a study of CD8 T cells in Susac syndrome. CD8+ and CD4+ T cells taken from blood had their TCR beta sequenced. Negative isolation was applied to CD8+ and CD4+ T cells, and FACS enrichment was applied to TEMRA cells. The CDR3 totals 15 residues. The V end lost 6 bases, the J end lost 7 bases, and 19 bases lay between the germline ends. CDR1 is SGHTA, CDR2 FQGTGA, per germline.

Material: CD8+ T cells from PBMCs. This receptor was taken from a human donor with multiple sclerosis. V gene TRBV7-3 combines with J gene TRBJ2-1, with D perhaps given as TRBD1 or TRBD2 (6 bases each). CDR3 coding DNA: TGTGCCAGCAGTAAAGGAGGGGGGACTGAGAATGAGCAGTTCTTC. This sequence encodes CASSKGGGTENEQFF.